This passage covers 17 T cell receptor beta chains from one sample sequenced in a study of blood T cell repertoires in COVID-19 (dated by TCRdb to 2019 to 2021). The receptor library was made with the immunoSEQ multiplex PCR assay. TCRdb re-hosts the immuneACCESS table, in-frame sequences only. Its copies lack some clones; in the studies checked, an unresolved V gene accounts for under half of them, and the cause for the rest is not known. Across this sample there are more than 85,000 clones, with around 84% seen only once. The ten largest make up roughly 4.4% of the sample. The sequenced material came from peripheral blood. Source of these receptors: a human donor in a cohort sampled during active COVID-19.

V and J are TRBV7-2 and TRBJ2-2; TRBD2 might be the D (6 bases). Germline values: CDR1 SGHTA, CDR2 FQGNSA. Trimming took off 5 bases at V and 6 bases at J, with 13 bases between the two ends. The CDR3 spans 14 residues. Here the CDR3 DNA reads TGTGCCAGCAGCCCAACTAGCTTTGCCGGGGAGCTGTTTTTT. It is translated as CASSPTSFAGELFF.

The CDR3 bases are TGCGCCAGCAGGGACAGGGGGCGCACAGATACGCAGTATTTT. Residues: CASRDRGRTDTQYF. The chain joins TRBV5-1 to TRBJ2-3, with 11 bases matching TRBD1. The CDR3 is 14 residues long. The V gene's germline CDR1 is SGHRS and CDR2 YFSETQ. The V gene end was trimmed by 5 bases and the J gene end by 1 base; junction bases not matched to a gene: 0.

This clone was found once. The chain is built from TRBV5-4 and TRBJ1-4, with TRBD1 matching 11 bases. J gave up 6 bases and V 3 bases, and 7 bases lay outside the gene matches. This CDR3 is built from 16 residues. In germline, CDR1 is SGHNT, CDR2 YYREEE (reference sequence). CDR3 nucleotide sequence: TGTGCCAGCAGCTCCCGGACAGGGGGCGCTTATGAAAAACTGTTTTTT. It yields the protein CASSSRTGGAYEKLFF.

This clone was counted a single time. The V gene is TRBV13, the J gene TRBJ2-1; 9 bases line up with TRBD1. The CDR3 contains 11 residues. Germline CDR1 and CDR2: PRHDT and FYEKMQ (reference sequence). V shed 4 bases, J shed 16 bases, and the junction held 5 bases outside the gene matches. The CDR3 bases are TGTGCCAGCAGCTCGACAGGGGGAAAATTCTTC. Its translation is CASSSTGGKFF.

The gene calls are TRBV24-1 and TRBJ2-3; a possible D gene is TRBD2 (5 bases). The germline CDR1 and CDR2 sequences are KGHDR and SFDVKD. The CDR3 spans 15 residues. The V end was cut by 7 bases, the J end by 2 bases, with 15 bases between. This CDR3 reads CATSQRGISTDTQYF. The CDR3 DNA is TGTGCCACCAGCCAACGGGGTATCTCCACAGATACGCAGTATTTT.

This clone was seen a handful of times. This chain uses TRBV11-3 with TRBJ2-2, with D possibly TRBD1 on 5 matching bases. This CDR3 spans 15 amino acids. V lost 3 bases and J lost 6, with 14 bases in between. Per germline, CDR1 SGHNT and CDR2 YENEEA. CDR3 sequence reads: CASSFQGFAAGELFF. DNA for the CDR3: TGTGCCAGCAGCTTTCAGGGTTTCGCGGCCGGGGAGCTGTTTTTT.

The rearrangement uses TRBV11-1 and TRBJ1-1; D is perhaps TRBD1 (5 bases). CDR1 SGHAT and CDR2 FQDESV come from the germline V gene (reference sequence). CDR3 length: 14 amino acids. With 5 bases removed from V and 1 base from J, the gap between germline ends came to 11 bases. The CDR3 loop reads CASSPGRANTEAFF. CDR3 nucleotide sequence: TGTGCCAGCAGCCCCGGCAGGGCGAACACTGAAGCTTTCTTT.

The chain combines TRBV7-2 with TRBJ2-7; maybe TRBD2 (6 bases). The CDR3 consists of 13 residues. V was trimmed by 7 bases and J by 4 bases, leaving 14 bases between them. Germline V lookup: CDR1 SGHTA, CDR2 FQGNSA. Here the CDR3 DNA reads TGTGCCAGCACCCTCTCACGGGGGTACGAGCAGTACTTC. Translation: CASTLSRGYEQYF.

This clone has just a few counts. This chain links TRBV4-1 with TRBJ2-3; 9 nucleotides agree with TRBD2. The germline V gene has CDR1 MGHRA and CDR2 YSYEKL. The V segment lost 10 bases and the J segment 4 bases; nucleotides outside the gene matches: 15. This CDR3 region has 16 residues. The CDR3 is CATKEGGGAQSDTQYF. The CDR3 bases are TGCGCCACAAAAGAGGGCGGGGGGGCCCAATCAGATACGCAGTATTTT.

This clone appeared a few times. The chain couples TRBV5-4 to TRBJ1-6; D call uncertain. Germline assignment: CDR1 SGHNT and CDR2 YYREEE (reference sequence). This CDR3 comprises 14 residues. The germline V and J ends were trimmed by 1 base and 7 bases, with 9 bases remaining between them. The CDR3, as DNA: TGTGCCAGCAGCTTGCAACAGACGAATTCACCCCTCCACTTT. It specifies CASSLQQTNSPLHF.

In this sample, this clone turned up once. V is TRBV25-1 and J is TRBJ2-1; TRBD2 agrees at 8 bases. Trimming at V came to 3 bases and at J to 0 bases, leaving 10 bases not matched to a gene. Germline V gene sequence: CDR1 MGHDK, CDR2 SYGVNS. The CDR3 is 18 residues long. The CDR3 DNA is TGTGCCAGCAGTGATATTCGCGGGGGGCTGAGCTCCTACAATGAGCAGTTCTTC. Protein sequence: CASSDIRGGLSSYNEQFF.

This rearrangement joins TRBV9 to TRBJ2-1, with 11 bases lining up with TRBD2. V trimming: 2 bases; J trimming: 1 base; junction bases outside the gene matches: 2. The CDR3 loop spans 16 amino acids. CDR1 and CDR2 (germline): SGDLS, YYNGEE. The CDR3 spells CASSVSGGASYNEQFF. In nucleotides, the CDR3 is TGTGCCAGCAGCGTTAGCGGGGGGGCTTCCTACAATGAGCAGTTCTTC.

In this sample, this clone turned up a few times. The rearrangement joins TRBV5-4 to TRBJ2-5; D is possibly TRBD1 (5 bases). Germline V CDR1 and CDR2: SGHNT, YYREEE (reference sequence). V was trimmed by 2 bases and J by 5 bases, leaving 13 bases between them. The CDR3 covers 14 residues. CDR3 nucleotide sequence: TGTGCCAGCAGCTTCGCCTCTAAGGGGGAGACCCAGTACTTC. This translates into CASSFASKGETQYF.

V gene TRBV3-1 (or the pseudogene TRBV3-2) combines with J gene TRBJ2-3; 9 bases are a match to TRBD2. Germline trimming cut 0 bases from V and 4 bases from J; bases unmatched to any gene: 8. CDR3 length: 17 amino acids. Germline loops: CDR1 LGHDT, CDR2 YNNKEL (reference sequence). The CDR3 spells CASSQDLRTSDSDTQYF. The CDR3 DNA reads TGTGCCAGCAGCCAAGATCTCCGGACTAGCGATTCAGATACGCAGTATTTT.

The CDR3 bases are TGTGCCAGCTCACCATCCATCCGGGATACGCAGTATTTT. Its protein is CASSPSIRDTQYF. This chain connects TRBV18 to TRBJ2-3; unclear D gene. The germline gives CDR1 KGHSH, CDR2 LQKENI. Trimming shortened V by 2 bases and J by 6 bases, and 9 bases separated the two germline ends. The CDR3 has 13 amino acids.

V is TRBV6-6 and J is TRBJ1-1; D is ambiguous. This CDR3 has 12 residues. CDR1 and CDR2 from the germline V gene are MNHNY and SVGAGI (reference sequence). The V and J ends lost 10 bases and 2 bases respectively, with 11 bases between them. The CDR3 reads CATWSSNTEAFF. The CDR3 DNA follows: TGTGCCACCTGGAGCAGCAACACTGAAGCTTTCTTT.

V is TRBV5-8 and J is TRBJ2-2, with D tentatively TRBD1 (6 bases). Germline-derived CDR1 and CDR2 are SGHTS and YDEGEE. The CDR3 sequence is 17 residues long. Trimming shortened V by 2 bases and J by 4 bases, and 18 bases separated the two germline ends. The CDR3 protein is CASSFAGVAEFTGELFF. CDR3 in DNA: TGTGCCAGCAGCTTTGCAGGGGTCGCCGAATTCACCGGGGAGCTGTTTTTT.